Listed below are T cell receptor beta chains from one sample, sequenced in a study of T cell repertoires in cytomegalovirus infection. These receptors have no known antigen. Via MiXCR, TCRdb re-called the reads, giving one row per CDR3 protein. The table records hundreds of thousands of distinct CDR3 sequences, 30% to 40% of them present only once. Here the sequenced sample was cultured PBMCs, taken from culture after CMV antigen stimulation. These receptors came from a human donor in good health (CMV status not recorded). Some clones in this sample may be carry-over from other donors' samples. Both conserved end residues are part of each CDR3. The order of the fields is V gene, J gene, D gene, clone size, CDR3 protein, CDR3 DNA. D genes are given only for firm matches. Clone size is given for some rows only: seen once, a few or many times, or a class if the clone is expanded.

v_call: TRBV7-3
j_call: TRBJ2-1
d_call: TRBD2
clone_size: NA
cdr3_aa: CASSPGTSGNRVF
cdr3_nt: TGTGCCAGCAGCCCCGGGACTAGCGGGAATCGGGTCTTC

v_call: TRBV19
j_call: TRBJ1-6
d_call: TRBD1
clone_size: few
cdr3_aa: CASSMGTGVNSPLHF
cdr3_nt: TGTGCCAGTAGTATGGGGACAGGGGTGAATTCACCCCTCCACTTT

v_call: TRBV4-1
j_call: TRBJ1-1
d_call: NA
clone_size: once
cdr3_aa: CASSQGDRGRSMNTEAFF
cdr3_nt: TGCGCCAGCAGCCAAGGGGATAGGGGACGCTCCATGAACACTGAAGCTTTCTTT

v_call: TRBV20-1
j_call: TRBJ2-5
d_call: NA
clone_size: NA
cdr3_aa: CSAAVIVGQETQYF
cdr3_nt: TGCAGTGCCGCCGTTATTGTGGGTCAAGAGACCCAGTACTTC

v_call: TRBV27
j_call: TRBJ1-4
d_call: NA
clone_size: NA
cdr3_aa: CARTSPRGGGEKLFF
cdr3_nt: TGTGCCCGAACATCCCCCAGAGGCGGCGGTGAAAAACTGTTTTTT

v_call: TRBV19
j_call: TRBJ1-1
d_call: NA
clone_size: many
cdr3_aa: CASSRVNTEAFF
cdr3_nt: TGTGCCAGTAGTAGAGTGAACACTGAAGCTTTCTTT

v_call: TRBV19
j_call: TRBJ1-2
d_call: NA
clone_size: NA
cdr3_aa: CATQGSNNYGYTF
cdr3_nt: TGTGCCACCCAGGGGAGTAATAACTATGGCTACACCTTC

v_call: TRBV6-5
j_call: TRBJ2-7
d_call: NA
clone_size: NA
cdr3_aa: CASSRETQGGYEQYF
cdr3_nt: TGTGCCAGCAGCCGGGAAACACAGGGAGGCTACGAGCAGTACTTC

v_call: TRBV12-3/TRBV12-4
j_call: TRBJ1-1
d_call: NA
clone_size: few
cdr3_aa: CASRGASMVNTEAFF
cdr3_nt: TGTGCCAGCAGGGGGGCCTCGATGGTGAACACTGAAGCTTTCTTT

v_call: TRBV7-9
j_call: TRBJ2-1
d_call: NA
clone_size: few
cdr3_aa: CASSPPSLGQFF
cdr3_nt: TGTGCCAGCAGCCCTCCCTCTTTGGGGCAGTTCTTC

v_call: TRBV13
j_call: TRBJ1-1
d_call: NA
clone_size: NA
cdr3_aa: CASSLAERRMNTEAFF
cdr3_nt: TGTGCCAGCAGCTTAGCGGAGAGGCGTATGAACACTGAAGCTTTCTTT

v_call: TRBV28
j_call: TRBJ2-7
d_call: TRBD2
clone_size: many
cdr3_aa: CASSLASGRAYEQYF
cdr3_nt: TGTGCCAGCAGTTTGGCTAGCGGGAGAGCCTACGAGCAGTACTTC

v_call: TRBV27
j_call: TRBJ1-5
d_call: NA
clone_size: NA
cdr3_aa: CASRQGGQPQHF
cdr3_nt: TGTGCCAGCAGACAGGGAGGTCAGCCCCAGCATTTT

v_call: TRBV4-3
j_call: TRBJ2-3
d_call: TRBD2
clone_size: few
cdr3_aa: CASSQESGTSGRSTDTQYF
cdr3_nt: TGCGCCAGCAGCCAAGAATCCGGGACTAGCGGGAGGAGCACAGATACGCAGTATTTT

v_call: TRBV11-3
j_call: TRBJ2-2
d_call: NA
clone_size: NA
cdr3_aa: CASSSGLGGTGELFF
cdr3_nt: TGTGCCAGCAGCTCAGGACTAGGGGGCACCGGGGAGCTGTTTTTT

v_call: TRBV4-3
j_call: TRBJ2-1
d_call: NA
clone_size: NA
cdr3_aa: CASSQAPHPGRQNEQFF
cdr3_nt: TGCGCCAGCAGCCAAGCCCCCCACCCGGGGAGACAGAATGAGCAGTTCTTC

v_call: TRBV15
j_call: TRBJ2-1
d_call: TRBD2
clone_size: few
cdr3_aa: CATSRGGSYNEQFF
cdr3_nt: TGTGCCACCAGCAGGGGCGGGAGTTACAATGAGCAGTTCTTC

v_call: TRBV7-2
j_call: TRBJ2-2
d_call: NA
clone_size: few
cdr3_aa: CASSWIVLGSGELFF
cdr3_nt: TGTGCCAGCAGCTGGATAGTCTTAGGTTCAGGGGAGCTGTTTTTT

v_call: TRBV5-1
j_call: TRBJ2-1
d_call: TRBD1
clone_size: NA
cdr3_aa: CASSLAQGSSYNEQFF
cdr3_nt: TGCGCCAGCAGCTTGGCACAGGGGAGCTCCTACAATGAGCAGTTCTTC

v_call: TRBV10-1
j_call: TRBJ1-3
d_call: NA
clone_size: few
cdr3_aa: CASGEGGSGNTIYF
cdr3_nt: TGCGCCAGCGGGGAGGGAGGCTCTGGAAACACCATATATTTT

v_call: TRBV30
j_call: TRBJ2-3
d_call: NA
clone_size: few
cdr3_aa: CAWSVQRDTQYF
cdr3_nt: TGTGCCTGGAGTGTACAGAGAGATACGCAGTATTTT

v_call: TRBV2
j_call: TRBJ2-3
d_call: NA
clone_size: NA
cdr3_aa: CASSPMDRPTDTQYF
cdr3_nt: TGTGCCAGCAGTCCCATGGACCGCCCCACCGATACGCAGTATTTT